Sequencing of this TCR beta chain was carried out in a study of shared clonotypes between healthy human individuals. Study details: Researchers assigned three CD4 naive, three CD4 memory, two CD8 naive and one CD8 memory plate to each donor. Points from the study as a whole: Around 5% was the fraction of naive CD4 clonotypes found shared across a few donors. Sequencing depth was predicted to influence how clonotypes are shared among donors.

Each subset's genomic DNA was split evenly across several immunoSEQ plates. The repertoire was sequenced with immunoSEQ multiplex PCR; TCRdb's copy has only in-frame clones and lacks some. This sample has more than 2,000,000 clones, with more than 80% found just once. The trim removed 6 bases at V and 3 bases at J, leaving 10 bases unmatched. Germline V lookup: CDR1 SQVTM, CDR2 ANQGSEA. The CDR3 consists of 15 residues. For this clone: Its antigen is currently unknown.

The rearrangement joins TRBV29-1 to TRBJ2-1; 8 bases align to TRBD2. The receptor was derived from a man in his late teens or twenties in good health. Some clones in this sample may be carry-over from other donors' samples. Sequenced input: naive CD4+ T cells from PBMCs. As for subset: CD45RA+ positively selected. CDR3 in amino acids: CSVPSASGYYNEQFF. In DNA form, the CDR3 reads TGCAGCGTCCCGTCAGCTAGCGGGTACTACAATGAGCAGTTCTTC.